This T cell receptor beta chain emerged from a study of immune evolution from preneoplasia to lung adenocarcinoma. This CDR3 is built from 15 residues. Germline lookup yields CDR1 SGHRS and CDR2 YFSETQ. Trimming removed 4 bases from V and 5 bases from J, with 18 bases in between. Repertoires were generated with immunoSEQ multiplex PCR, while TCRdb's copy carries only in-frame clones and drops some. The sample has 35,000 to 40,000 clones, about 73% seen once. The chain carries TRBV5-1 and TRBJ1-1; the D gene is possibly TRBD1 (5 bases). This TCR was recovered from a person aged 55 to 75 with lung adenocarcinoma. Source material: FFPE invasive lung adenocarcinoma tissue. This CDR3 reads CASSDVGTGGTEAFF. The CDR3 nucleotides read TGCGCCAGCAGCGACGTAGGGACGGGAGGGACTGAAGCTTTCTTT.